A selection of T cell receptor beta chains follows, all from one sample in a study. One entry per CDR3 protein, called by TCRdb with MiXCR from the 5' RACE reads. The profile shows tens of thousands of distinct CDR3 sequences, 26% of them singletons. Sequencing was carried out using tumor-infiltrating Tregs sorted from the breast tumor. The receptors stem from a female donor with breast cancer. Both conserved end residues are part of each CDR3. D genes are given only for firm matches. Rows give clone size only sometimes, using once, few, many, or a class for an expanded clone.

CDR3aa: CASLTADTQYF
CDR3nt: TGTGCCAGCCTTACCGCAGATACGCAGTATTTT
v_gene: TRBV6-2/TRBV6-3
d_gene: .
abundance: .
j_gene: TRBJ2-3

CDR3aa: CASSLVGTVPGTQYF
CDR3nt: TGTGCCAGCAGTTTAGTGGGCACCGTACCAGGGACCCAGTACTTC
v_gene: TRBV28
d_gene: .
abundance: .
j_gene: TRBJ2-5

CDR3aa: CASSLQRAKRNEQFF
CDR3nt: TGTGCCAGCAGTTTGCAGCGGGCCAAGCGAAATGAGCAGTTCTTC
v_gene: TRBV12-3/TRBV12-4
d_gene: .
abundance: .
j_gene: TRBJ2-1

CDR3aa: CSVYAGLNEKLFF
CDR3nt: TGCAGCGTATATGCAGGGTTGAATGAAAAACTGTTTTTT
v_gene: TRBV29-1
d_gene: .
abundance: .
j_gene: TRBJ1-4

CDR3aa: CASGQDRASRGNEQFF
CDR3nt: TGCGCCAGCGGCCAAGACCGGGCTAGCCGCGGCAATGAGCAGTTCTTC
v_gene: TRBV4-1
d_gene: .
abundance: .
j_gene: TRBJ2-1

CDR3aa: CASSPASGWEQYF
CDR3nt: TGCGCCAGCAGTCCGGCTAGCGGTTGGGAGCAGTACTTC
v_gene: TRBV10-1
d_gene: TRBD2
abundance: few
j_gene: TRBJ2-7

CDR3aa: CASTNDRGNQPQHF
CDR3nt: TGTGCCAGCACCAATGACAGGGGGAATCAGCCCCAGCATTTT
v_gene: TRBV7-9
d_gene: TRBD1
abundance: many
j_gene: TRBJ1-5

CDR3aa: CASRSGFSDEQFF
CDR3nt: TGTGCCAGCAGATCGGGGTTTTCCGATGAGCAGTTCTTC
v_gene: TRBV25-1
d_gene: .
abundance: many
j_gene: TRBJ2-1

CDR3aa: CASSRGNDVGGQYF
CDR3nt: TGTGCCAGCAGCCGGGGGAACGACGTTGGCGGGCAGTACTTC
v_gene: TRBV6-1
d_gene: .
abundance: many
j_gene: TRBJ2-7

CDR3aa: CASSLGFGYTF
CDR3nt: TGTGCCAGCAGCTTAGGATTTGGCTACACCTTC
v_gene: TRBV7-2
d_gene: .
abundance: many
j_gene: TRBJ1-2

CDR3aa: CSARNSYGYTF
CDR3nt: TGCAGTGCTAGAAACAGCTATGGCTACACCTTC
v_gene: TRBV20-1
d_gene: .
abundance: .
j_gene: TRBJ1-2

CDR3aa: CASSLWTSGRETQYF
CDR3nt: TGTGCCAGCAGCCTTTGGACTAGCGGGAGGGAGACCCAGTACTTC
v_gene: TRBV3-1
d_gene: TRBD2
abundance: few
j_gene: TRBJ2-5

CDR3aa: CASGVAFGGYTF
CDR3nt: TGTGCCTCCGGAGTGGCTTTCGGGGGCTACACCTTC
v_gene: TRBV30
d_gene: .
abundance: once
j_gene: TRBJ1-2

CDR3aa: CSVDRSDQETQYF
CDR3nt: TGCAGCGTTGACAGGTCAGACCAAGAGACCCAGTACTTC
v_gene: TRBV29-1
d_gene: .
abundance: few
j_gene: TRBJ2-5

CDR3aa: CASSYQGYTEAFF
CDR3nt: TGTGCCAGCAGTTATCAGGGGTACACTGAAGCTTTCTTT
v_gene: TRBV12-3/TRBV12-4
d_gene: .
abundance: .
j_gene: TRBJ1-1

CDR3aa: CASSQDAVEREGYNEQFF
CDR3nt: TGTGCCAGCAGCCAAGATGCCGTAGAGCGGGAGGGATACAATGAGCAGTTCTTC
v_gene: TRBV4-2
d_gene: TRBD2
abundance: .
j_gene: TRBJ2-1

CDR3aa: CASSQAWLNTEAFF
CDR3nt: TGTGCCAGCAGCCAAGCTTGGTTGAACACTGAAGCTTTCTTT
v_gene: TRBV4-2
d_gene: .
abundance: .
j_gene: TRBJ1-1

CDR3aa: CASSPTATYNEQFF
CDR3nt: TGTGCCAGCAGCCCGACAGCCACCTACAATGAGCAGTTCTTC
v_gene: TRBV4-2
d_gene: .
abundance: .
j_gene: TRBJ2-1

CDR3aa: CASSSAGLSNTGELFF
CDR3nt: TGTGCCAGCAGCTCAGCCGGACTATCGAACACCGGGGAGCTGTTTTTT
v_gene: TRBV7-2
d_gene: .
abundance: many
j_gene: TRBJ2-2

CDR3aa: CASRKQENYGYTF
CDR3nt: TGTGCCAGCAGGAAACAGGAAAACTATGGCTACACCTTC
v_gene: TRBV6-5
d_gene: .
abundance: many
j_gene: TRBJ1-2

CDR3aa: CASSPRGAAGYEQYF
CDR3nt: TGTGCCAGCAGCCCCAGGGGCGCCGCGGGCTACGAGCAGTACTTC
v_gene: TRBV6-2/TRBV6-3
d_gene: .
abundance: .
j_gene: TRBJ2-7

CDR3aa: CASSLNARGNQETQYF
CDR3nt: TGTGCCAGCAGCTTAAACGCCAGGGGGAACCAAGAGACCCAGTACTTC
v_gene: TRBV7-2
d_gene: TRBD1
abundance: few
j_gene: TRBJ2-5

CDR3aa: CASSLLGTEAFF
CDR3nt: TGTGCCAGCAGCTTACTGGGCACTGAAGCTTTCTTT
v_gene: TRBV11-2
d_gene: .
abundance: .
j_gene: TRBJ1-1

CDR3aa: CASSWTGVGANVLTF
CDR3nt: TGTGCCAGCAGTTGGACAGGGGTTGGGGCCAACGTCCTGACTTTC
v_gene: TRBV12-3/TRBV12-4
d_gene: TRBD1
abundance: .
j_gene: TRBJ2-6

CDR3aa: CASSLGSRTRTDTQYF
CDR3nt: TGTGCCAGCAGCTTAGGATCGAGGACACGAACGGATACGCAGTATTTT
v_gene: TRBV7-9
d_gene: .
abundance: .
j_gene: TRBJ2-3

CDR3aa: CASSQSLARGYTF
CDR3nt: TGTGCCAGCAGCCAATCCCTGGCGCGGGGCTACACCTTC
v_gene: TRBV14
d_gene: .
abundance: many
j_gene: TRBJ1-2

CDR3aa: CASSWTGRTEAFF
CDR3nt: TGTGCCAGCAGCTGGACAGGGAGGACTGAAGCTTTCTTT
v_gene: TRBV6-5
d_gene: TRBD1
abundance: .
j_gene: TRBJ1-1

CDR3aa: CAADRGRVNTGELFF
CDR3nt: TGTGCCGCGGACAGGGGGCGGGTGAACACCGGGGAGCTGTTTTTT
v_gene: TRBV6-1
d_gene: TRBD1
abundance: .
j_gene: TRBJ2-2

CDR3aa: CASSLSRDEQFF
CDR3nt: TGTGCCAGCAGTTTATCGCGGGATGAGCAGTTCTTC
v_gene: TRBV12-3/TRBV12-4
d_gene: .
abundance: .
j_gene: TRBJ2-1

CDR3aa: CSVQRELAETQYF
CDR3nt: TGCAGCGTCCAGCGGGAGTTGGCAGAGACCCAGTACTTC
v_gene: TRBV29-1
d_gene: TRBD2
abundance: few
j_gene: TRBJ2-5

CDR3aa: CASSLEVANQPQHF
CDR3nt: TGTGCCAGCAGTTTGGAGGTCGCTAATCAGCCCCAGCATTTT
v_gene: TRBV28
d_gene: .
abundance: .
j_gene: TRBJ1-5

CDR3aa: CASSQDGNPTDTQYF
CDR3nt: TGTGCCAGCAGCCAAGACGGGAACCCTACAGATACGCAGTATTTT
v_gene: TRBV4-2
d_gene: .
abundance: .
j_gene: TRBJ2-3

CDR3aa: CASSLNPSGSYNEQFF
CDR3nt: TGTGCCAGCAGCTTAAACCCTAGCGGGAGTTACAATGAGCAGTTCTTC
v_gene: TRBV7-3
d_gene: TRBD2
abundance: few
j_gene: TRBJ2-1

CDR3aa: CASGGSGLAGYEQYF
CDR3nt: TGTGCCAGCGGTGGGTCGGGGCTGGCCGGCTACGAGCAGTACTTC
v_gene: TRBV28
d_gene: .
abundance: many
j_gene: TRBJ2-7

CDR3aa: CASSLAVTGIEKLFF
CDR3nt: TGTGCCAGCAGCTTGGCGGTGACAGGGATTGAAAAACTGTTTTTT
v_gene: TRBV5-5
d_gene: TRBD1
abundance: .
j_gene: TRBJ1-4

CDR3aa: CARRSRQETQYF
CDR3nt: TGTGCCAGACGGTCGCGGCAAGAGACCCAGTACTTC
v_gene: TRBV6-2/TRBV6-3
d_gene: .
abundance: few
j_gene: TRBJ2-5

CDR3aa: CASSEAHNTGELFF
CDR3nt: TGTGCCAGCAGTGAAGCACATAACACCGGGGAGCTGTTTTTT
v_gene: TRBV6-1
d_gene: .
abundance: .
j_gene: TRBJ2-2

CDR3aa: CAGTNEGVGGQPQHF
CDR3nt: TGTGCCGGCACTAACGAAGGGGTAGGAGGTCAGCCCCAGCATTTT
v_gene: TRBV16
d_gene: .
abundance: .
j_gene: TRBJ1-5

CDR3aa: CASSLYLNEEQFF
CDR3nt: TGTGCCAGCAGCCTATACTTAAACGAAGAGCAGTTCTTC
v_gene: TRBV7-2
d_gene: .
abundance: many
j_gene: TRBJ2-1

CDR3aa: CASSEETGSYGYTF
CDR3nt: TGTGCCAGCAGTGAGGAGACAGGGAGCTATGGCTACACCTTC
v_gene: TRBV6-1
d_gene: TRBD1
abundance: .
j_gene: TRBJ1-2

CDR3aa: CASRSRTPRGADTQYF
CDR3nt: TGTGCCAGCAGATCTAGGACCCCGAGAGGAGCAGATACGCAGTATTTT
v_gene: TRBV6-2/TRBV6-3
d_gene: .
abundance: few
j_gene: TRBJ2-3

CDR3aa: CVSTPWAANQPQHF
CDR3nt: TGTGTCAGCACCCCATGGGCTGCCAATCAGCCCCAGCATTTT
v_gene: TRBV2
d_gene: .
abundance: .
j_gene: TRBJ1-5

CDR3aa: CASSSTINTQYF
CDR3nt: TGTGCCAGCAGCTCCACTATTAATACGCAGTATTTT
v_gene: TRBV7-9
d_gene: .
abundance: many
j_gene: TRBJ2-3

CDR3aa: CASSVVTSGGGGDTQYF
CDR3nt: TGTGCCAGCAGCGTAGTCACTAGCGGGGGAGGTGGAGATACGCAGTATTTT
v_gene: TRBV9
d_gene: TRBD2
abundance: .
j_gene: TRBJ2-3

CDR3aa: CASSLSVGSSYEQYF
CDR3nt: TGTGCCAGCAGCTTATCGGTTGGAAGCTCCTACGAGCAGTACTTC
v_gene: TRBV7-2
d_gene: .
abundance: many
j_gene: TRBJ2-7